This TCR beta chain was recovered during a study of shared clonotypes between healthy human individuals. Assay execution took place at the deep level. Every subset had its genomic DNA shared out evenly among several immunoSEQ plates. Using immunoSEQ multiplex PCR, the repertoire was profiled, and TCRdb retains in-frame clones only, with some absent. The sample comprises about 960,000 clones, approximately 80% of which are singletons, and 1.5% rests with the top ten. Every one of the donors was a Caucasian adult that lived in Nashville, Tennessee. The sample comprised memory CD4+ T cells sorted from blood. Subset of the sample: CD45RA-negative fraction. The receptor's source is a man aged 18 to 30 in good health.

Here the CDR3 DNA reads TGTGCCAGTAGTTCCACTGGTGCAGGGGGATATTCACCCCTCCACTTT. Amino acids: CASSSTGAGGYSPLHF. The V call is TRBV19, the J call TRBJ1-6, with 7 nucleotides matching TRBD1. The germline V gene has CDR1 LNHDA and CDR2 SQIVND (reference sequence). Unmatched junction bases numbered 12, after V lost 5 bases and J lost 8 bases. CDR3 size: 16 residues.